This passage covers 8 T cell receptor beta chains from one sample sequenced in a study of blood T cell repertoires in COVID-19. TCRdb's table, derived via immunoSEQ multiplex PCR, lists solely in-frame clones and lacks some. The sample lists some 180,000 clones, 90% seen once, with around 0.63% in the top ten. Sequencing was carried out using peripheral blood. The receptors shown here come from a man aged 50 or older with acute or convalescent COVID-19.

The chain joins TRBV6-5 to TRBJ1-6; 7 positions agree with TRBD1. The V and J ends lost 5 bases and 9 bases, in that order; junction bases with no gene match: 7. CDR1 and CDR2 from the germline V gene are MNHEY and SVGAGI. The CDR3 is 14 amino acids. The CDR3 loop is CASSQETGPSPLHF. In nucleotides, the CDR3 is TGTGCCAGCAGTCAGGAGACAGGGCCTTCACCCCTCCACTTT.

CDR3 DNA: TGTGCCAGTAGCCCGCCGGGTAAGCCCTACGAGCAGTACTTC. Translation gives CASSPPGKPYEQYF. J is TRBJ2-7 and V is TRBV19; D is undetermined. The germline V gene encodes CDR1 LNHDA and CDR2 SQIVND (reference sequence). V lost 6 bases and J 2 bases, leaving 14 bases between the germline ends. The CDR3 is made up of 14 amino acids. The complete variable domain, with remaining parts taken from reference TRBV19 and TRBJ2-7, reads DGGITQSPKYLFRKEGQNVTLSCEQNLNHDAMYWYRQDPGQGLRLIYYSQIVNDFQKGDIAEGYSVSREKKESFPLTVTSAQKNPTAFYLCASSPPGKPYEQYFGPGTRLTVT.

The J gene is TRBJ2-7, the V gene TRBV11-2; D is possibly TRBD1 (5 bases). There are 14 residues in the CDR3. Germline V lookup: CDR1 SGHAT, CDR2 FQNNGV. V lost 3 bases and J lost 5, with 14 bases in between. As DNA, the CDR3 is TGTGCCAGCAGCTTTAGTGACAGTGGGCACGAGCAGTACTTC. This encodes CASSFSDSGHEQYF. The full variable domain, with the rest looked up from reference TRBV11-2 and TRBJ2-7, is EAGVAQSPRYKIIEKRQSVAFWCNPISGHATLYWYQQILGQGPKLLIQFQNNGVVDDSQLPKDRFSAERLKGVDSTLKIQPAKLEDSAVYLCASSFSDSGHEQYFGPGTRLTVT.

The chain recombines TRBV11-3 with TRBJ2-1, with 8 bases lining up with TRBD2. The CDR3 is made up of 14 amino acids. Germline V CDR1 and CDR2: SGHNT, YENEEA. V trimming: 1 base; J trimming: 8 bases; junction bases outside the gene matches: 4. The CDR3 nucleotides are TGTGCCAGCAGCTTAGGCGGGGGGTTGGATGAGCAGTTCTTC. Protein sequence: CASSLGGGLDEQFF.

This chain joins TRBV6-2 or TRBV6-3 and TRBJ2-3; D might be TRBD2 (5 bases). Germline V gives CDR1 MNHEY, CDR2 SVGEGT. V lost 6 bases and J 11 bases, leaving 15 bases between the germline ends. CDR3 size: 12 residues. CDR3 loop: CASSSIRDQQYF. DNA for the CDR3: TGTGCCAGCAGCTCCATCCGGGATCAGCAGTATTTT.

The genes are TRBV27 and TRBJ1-5; 7 nucleotides match TRBD1. Germline trimming cut 6 bases from V and 2 bases from J; bases unmatched to any gene: 7. Germline CDR1 reads MNHEY; CDR2 reads SMNVEV (reference sequence). The CDR3 is 15 residues long. For the CDR3, the DNA is TGTGCCAGCAGAGAAGGGGGCTTGGGCAATCAGCCCCAGCATTTT. Protein product: CASREGGLGNQPQHF.

The gene calls are TRBV21-1 and TRBJ1-1; the table calls TRBD1, which could not be checked here. TRBV21-1 is marked as a pseudogene. The CDR3 is 15 residues long. The CDR3, as DNA: TGTGCCAGCAGCAAAGTGGACAGGCTGAACACTGAAGCTTTCTTT. This translates into CASSKVDRLNTEAFF.

V and J are TRBV14 and TRBJ2-5, with 7 bases lining up with TRBD1. V dropped 2 bases and J dropped 3; count of bases not matched to a gene: 6. This CDR3 has 15 amino acids. The germline CDR1 and CDR2 sequences are SGHDN and FVKESK. CDR3: CASSQILGTEETQYF. CDR3 nucleotides: TGTGCCAGCAGCCAAATACTAGGGACAGAAGAGACCCAGTACTTC.